The next 24 T cell receptor beta chains were all read from a single sample in a study of blood T cell repertoires in COVID-19. Produced via immunoSEQ multiplex PCR; TCRdb's table is partial and in-frame only. The profile covers roughly 400,000 clones, with approximately 90% appearing a single time and about 0.86% taken by the ten largest. Sequenced: PBMCs or T cells enriched from blood (not recorded which). The receptors shown here come from a woman in her forties who had been exposed to COVID-19.

V and J are TRBV5-1 and TRBJ2-5, with 7 bases identical to TRBD2. CDR3 length equals 17 residues. Germline-derived CDR1 and CDR2 are SGHRS and YFSETQ. V shed 0 bases and J 5 bases; nucleotides not matched to a gene: 13. CDR3 sequence (DNA): TGCGCCAGCAGCTTGGGTCTAGCGGCCAAAAAGCGGGAGACCCAGTACTTC. This translates into CASSLGLAAKKRETQYF.

This clone was found once. V is TRBV3-1 (or the pseudogene TRBV3-2) and J is TRBJ1-6, with unresolved D. Germline lookup yields CDR1 LGHDT and CDR2 YNNKEL (reference sequence). V lost 4 bases to trimming and J lost 6 bases, with 22 bases between them. CDR3 size: 18 residues. The CDR3 DNA reads TGTGCCAGCAGCCCTCCAACCCTTCCCGTCCGGGGTAATTCACCCCTCCACTTT. The encoded protein is CASSPPTLPVRGNSPLHF.

The chain's CDR3 is CASRRTDNQPQHF. The CDR3, as DNA: TGTGCCAGCAGGAGGACAGATAATCAGCCCCAGCATTTT. V usage is TRBV2 and J usage is TRBJ1-5; weak D call: TRBD1 (6 bases). CDR3 size: 13 residues. The V end lost 6 bases, the J end lost 4 bases, and 10 bases lay between the germline ends. CDR1 and CDR2 from the germline V gene are SNHLY and FYNNEI.

The chain couples TRBV11-3 to TRBJ2-2; perhaps TRBD2 as D (5 bases). Germline lookup yields CDR1 SGHNT and CDR2 YENEEA. The length of the CDR3 is 15 residues. V shed 5 bases and J shed 7 bases, with 17 bases lying between them. The CDR3 is CASSAEFEGFGELFF. CDR3 bases: TGTGCCAGCAGCGCGGAGTTCGAGGGTTTCGGGGAGCTGTTTTTT.

This chain joins TRBV18 and TRBJ1-6; perhaps TRBD1 as D (5 bases). The CDR3 sequence is 17 residues long. V was trimmed by 1 base and J by 1 base, leaving 11 bases between them. Germline loops: CDR1 KGHSH, CDR2 LQKENI. CDR3 DNA sequence: TGTGCCAGCTCACCACAAAGCGGGGCTTCCTATAATTCACCCCTCCACTTT. Translated: CASSPQSGASYNSPLHF.

The chain employs TRBV5-6 and TRBJ1-2; 7 bases are a match to TRBD1. This CDR3 is 14 amino acids long. CDR1 and CDR2 (germline): SGHDT, YYEEEE. With 5 bases clipped from V and 4 bases from J, the junction kept 8 bases outside the gene matches. The CDR3 protein is CASRSPGQLYGYTF. The CDR3 DNA reads as TGTGCCAGCAGGAGTCCGGGACAGCTCTATGGCTACACCTTC.

The chain is built from TRBV5-1 and TRBJ2-3; the D gene is possibly TRBD2 (6 bases). This CDR3 comprises 13 residues. Per the germline V gene, CDR1 is SGHRS and CDR2 is YFSETQ. Trimming left V 3 bases short and J 4 bases short, with 9 bases between. This CDR3 reads CASSWGGADTQYF. The CDR3, as DNA: TGCGCCAGCAGCTGGGGAGGTGCAGATACGCAGTATTTT.

This clone came up a few times. The V gene is TRBV5-5, the J gene TRBJ1-3; TRBD1 matches at 7 bases. This CDR3 has 16 residues. V lost 1 base and J lost 0; bases outside the gene matches: 4. CDR1 SGHKS and CDR2 YYEKEE come from the germline V gene (reference sequence). In nucleotides, the CDR3 is TGTGCCAGCAGCTTGACAGGGGAAGGCTCTGGAAACACCATATATTTT. Amino acid sequence: CASSLTGEGSGNTIYF.

The gene calls are TRBV3-1 (or the pseudogene TRBV3-2) and TRBJ1-1; D might be TRBD1 (5 bases). V was pared by 0 bases and J by 1 base, with 9 bases between. Germline V CDR1 and CDR2: LGHDT, YNNKEL (reference sequence). The CDR3 sequence is 15 residues long. The DNA for the CDR3 is TGTGCCAGCAGCCAAGAATCAGGGCGGAACACTGAAGCTTTCTTT. Its translation is CASSQESGRNTEAFF.

The gene calls are TRBV20-1 and TRBJ2-7; TRBD2 matches at 10 bases. The trim removed 3 bases at V and 1 base at J, leaving 9 bases unmatched. Germline V gene sequence: CDR1 DFQATT, CDR2 SNEGSKA (reference sequence). The CDR3 is 16 residues long. The CDR3 spells CSASTHQLAGSYEQYF. CDR3 coding DNA: TGCAGTGCTAGTACCCACCAACTAGCGGGATCCTACGAGCAGTACTTC.

The CDR3 DNA reads as TGTGCCAGCAGTTTATTTTTCAGGACAGGAAAGGACTATGGCTACACCTTC. This translates into CASSLFFRTGKDYGYTF. The rearrangement links TRBV27 to TRBJ1-2; 7 bases are a match to TRBD1. The V gene's germline CDR1 is MNHEY and CDR2 SMNVEV (reference sequence). The CDR3 totals 17 residues. The J segment lost 3 bases and the V segment lost 1 base, leaving 11 bases of the junction unmatched.

This sequence joins TRBV7-2 and TRBJ1-2; D gene ambiguous. Germline lookup yields CDR1 SGHTA and CDR2 FQGNSA. The CDR3 has 14 amino acids. V shed 4 bases and J shed 3 bases, with 12 bases lying between them. The CDR3 spells CASSSTAGYYGYTF. The CDR3 DNA sequence: TGTGCCAGCAGCTCCACGGCGGGATACTATGGCTACACCTTC.

The chain uses TRBV19 and TRBJ2-1, with TRBD2 matching 7 bases. CDR1 and CDR2 from the germline V gene are LNHDA and SQIVND (reference sequence). This CDR3 has 12 residues. V was pared by 11 bases and J by 8 bases, with 9 bases of the junction left unmatched. In nucleotides, the CDR3 is TGTGCCGTGGGGGGGACCCCACATGAGCAGTTCTTC. Protein: CAVGGTPHEQFF.

The genes are TRBV11-3 and TRBJ2-2; D remains ambiguous. This CDR3 has 15 residues. Deletions cut 7 bases from V and 3 bases from J, with 15 bases between. Germline-derived CDR1 and CDR2 are SGHNT and YENEEA. Here the CDR3 DNA reads TGTGCCAGCAATAATGGGCAGATTTACACCGGGGAGCTGTTTTTT. This gives the protein CASNNGQIYTGELFF. The variable domain in full, with the rest retrieved from reference TRBV11-3 and TRBJ2-2, is EAGVVQSPRYKIIEKKQPVAFWCNPISGHNTLYWYLQNLGQGPELLIRYENEEAVDDSQLPKDRFSAERLKGVDSTLKIQPAELGDSAVYLCASNNGQIYTGELFFGEGSRLTVL.

J is TRBJ1-4 and V is TRBV18; 11 nucleotides match TRBD1. The CDR3 covers 15 residues. J was trimmed by 8 bases and V by 3 bases; bases with no gene match: 5. Germline V gene lookup returns CDR1 KGHSH and CDR2 LQKENI. The CDR3 bases are TGTGCCAGCTCACCTCGGACAGGGGGCGGCGAAAAACTGTTTTTT. Translating it yields CASSPRTGGGEKLFF.

This clone showed up just once. The V gene is TRBV2, the J gene TRBJ1-4, with 8 bases identical to TRBD1. J lost 5 bases, V lost 6 bases, and 5 bases had no gene match. The CDR3 consists of 14 residues. Per germline, CDR1 SNHLY and CDR2 FYNNEI. In DNA form, the CDR3 reads TGTGCCAGCAGCCTTCGGGACAGGAATGAAAAACTGTTTTTT. Its translation is CASSLRDRNEKLFF.

The J gene is TRBJ1-5, the V gene TRBV28, with D unclear. Germline V lookup: CDR1 MDHEN, CDR2 SYDVKM. The V gene lost 6 bases and the J gene lost 4 bases, with 4 bases spanning the gap. CDR3 length equals 11 residues. In DNA, the CDR3 is TGTGCCAGCAGCCCAAATCAGCCCCAGCATTTT. Translating gives CASSPNQPQHF. Filled out from reference TRBV28 and TRBJ1-5, the complete variable domain reads DVKVTQSSRYLVKRTGEKVFLECVQDMDHENMFWYRQDPGLGLRLIYFSYDVKMKEKGDIPEGYSVSREKKERFSLILESASTNQTSMYLCASSPNQPQHFGDGTRLSIL.

In this sample, this clone turned up once. This chain links TRBV19 with TRBJ2-1, with TRBD1 identical over 10 bases. The germline V gene has CDR1 LNHDA and CDR2 SQIVND (reference sequence). CDR3 length: 13 residues. Trimming removed 8 bases from V and 7 bases from J; junction bases left unmatched: 5. The CDR3 reads CASRDRGRNEQFF. In DNA form, the CDR3 reads TGTGCCAGTCGGGACAGGGGAAGGAATGAGCAGTTCTTC.

The chain recombines TRBV12-3 or TRBV12-4 with TRBJ1-2; D is possibly TRBD1 (6 bases). The CDR3 sequence is 13 residues long. Between the trimmed V and J ends, which lost 5 bases and 10 bases, there was a span of 17 bases. This CDR3 reads CASSTRTARDYTF. CDR3 sequence (DNA): TGTGCCAGCAGTACCCGGACAGCAAGGGACTACACCTTC.

This chain links TRBV5-1 with TRBJ1-5, with a possible D match to TRBD1 (5 bases). CDR3 length: 14 amino acids. Germline values: CDR1 SGHRS, CDR2 YFSETQ. Between the trimmed V and J ends, which lost 4 bases and 8 bases, there was a span of 16 bases. The CDR3 DNA reads TGCGCCAGCAGCGGCGGGGCAGGCGGGGAGCCCCAGCATTTT. This codes for CASSGGAGGEPQHF.

This sequence joins TRBV5-1 and TRBJ2-3, with 7 bases that match TRBD2. This CDR3 is 16 amino acids long. Germline V gives CDR1 SGHRS, CDR2 YFSETQ. The junction had 14 bases not matched to a gene; V was cut back by 7 bases and J by 3 bases. The CDR3: CASSRGRGDTTDTQYF. CDR3 in DNA: TGCGCCAGCTCCCGGGGGAGGGGCGATACTACAGATACGCAGTATTTT.

The J gene is TRBJ2-2, the V gene TRBV10-2; 7 nucleotides agree with TRBD1. CDR1 WSHSY and CDR2 SAAADI come from the germline V gene. This CDR3 region has 15 residues. V lost 2 bases to trimming and J lost 6 bases; unmatched junction nucleotides: 6. The CDR3 DNA follows: TGCGCCAGCAGTGAGGTGGCAGGGGGTCCCGGGGAGCTGTTTTTT. Protein: CASSEVAGGPGELFF.

The rearrangement links TRBV6-4 to TRBJ2-1, with TRBD2 matching 10 bases. The V gene end was trimmed by 6 bases and the J gene end by 7 bases; junction bases not matched to a gene: 12. Germline V CDR1 and CDR2: MRHNA, SNTAGT. The CDR3 loop spans 16 amino acids. The CDR3 coding sequence is TGTGCCAGCAGCCACTTGTCTAGCGGGAGCTTGAATGAGCAGTTCTTC. Protein: CASSHLSSGSLNEQFF.

As regards this clone: The sample holds other DNA sequences that translate to the same CDR3. This sequence joins TRBV5-4 and TRBJ1-1; 8 nucleotides match TRBD1. Germline lookup yields CDR1 SGHNT and CDR2 YYREEE (reference sequence). With V trimmed by 3 bases and J by 5 bases, 6 bases remained unmatched. The CDR3 is 14 residues long. CDR3 in DNA: TGTGCCAGCAGCTCTGGACAGGGAAGGACTGAAGCTTTCTTT. It specifies CASSSGQGRTEAFF.